These 15 T cell receptor beta chains originate from one sample sequenced in a study of shared clonotypes between healthy human individuals. Terminally differentiated effector memory CD45RA+ cells were excluded by CCR7 positive selection of CD45RO-negative cells. Sequencing was performed with immunoSEQ multiplex PCR; in TCRdb, only in-frame clones are kept and a portion is missing. The sample has hundreds of thousands of clones; 98% are singletons. The specimen was naive CD8+ T cells sorted from blood. These receptors all stem from a young man in good health.

The chain carries TRBV6-6 and TRBJ2-1, with D tentatively TRBD2 (5 bases). Trimming removed 4 bases from V and 5 bases from J, with 12 bases in between. Germline V gene data show CDR1 as MNHNY and CDR2 as SVGAGI (reference sequence). The CDR3 runs 14 residues. The chain's CDR3 is CASSFGGLNNEQFF. The DNA of the CDR3 is TGTGCCAGCAGTTTTGGCGGACTTAACAATGAGCAGTTCTTC.

This chain uses TRBV5-8 with TRBJ2-7, with D unclear. This CDR3 is 15 amino acids long. The V end lost 2 bases, the J end lost 3 bases, and 15 bases lay between the germline ends. Germline V gives CDR1 SGHTS, CDR2 YDEGEE. CDR3 loop: CASSFRRQSLYEQYF. CDR3 nucleotides: TGTGCCAGCAGCTTTCGGCGTCAGTCTCTCTACGAGCAGTACTTC.

This chain uses TRBV13 with TRBJ2-3; no clear D. Germline V gives CDR1 PRHDT, CDR2 FYEKMQ (reference sequence). Trimming left V 5 bases short and J 3 bases short, with 6 bases between. The CDR3 is 12 amino acids. The CDR3 DNA is TGTGCCAGCAGCCCCGGGACAGATACGCAGTATTTT. This translates into CASSPGTDTQYF.

The chain links TRBV19 to TRBJ1-1, with 7 bases lining up with TRBD1. The J segment lost 0 bases and the V segment lost 1 base, leaving 5 bases of the junction unmatched. CDR3 length: 16 amino acids. The germline V gene has CDR1 LNHDA and CDR2 SQIVND (reference sequence). Here the CDR3 reads CASSIGGTALNTEAFF. CDR3 bases: TGTGCCAGTAGTATAGGGGGGACAGCCCTGAACACTGAAGCTTTCTTT.

The rearrangement joins TRBV5-1 to TRBJ2-5; the D gene is possibly TRBD2 (6 bases). The V and J ends lost 0 bases and 6 bases respectively, with 12 bases between them. This CDR3 contains 14 residues. Germline V gene lookup returns CDR1 SGHRS and CDR2 YFSETQ. Here the CDR3 reads CASSLGLGVQTQYF. The CDR3 coding sequence is TGCGCCAGCAGCTTGGGACTAGGCGTGCAGACCCAGTACTTC.

This chain links TRBV4-1 with TRBJ2-7; 9 nucleotides line up with TRBD1. The CDR3 is made up of 15 amino acids. The trim removed 3 bases at V and 3 bases at J, leaving 6 bases unmatched. Germline lookup yields CDR1 MGHRA and CDR2 YSYEKL. The CDR3 protein is CASSHQQGARYEQYF. CDR3 bases: TGCGCCAGCAGCCACCAACAGGGGGCCCGCTACGAGCAGTACTTC.

The chain uses TRBV5-4 and TRBJ2-5; 12 nucleotides align to TRBD2. With V trimmed by 4 bases and J by 5 bases, 15 bases remained unmatched. Germline lookup yields CDR1 SGHNT and CDR2 YYREEE (reference sequence). The CDR3 runs to 18 residues. CDR3 sequence reads: CASSKRLAGVAGRETQYF. As DNA, the CDR3 is TGTGCCAGCAGCAAGAGACTAGCGGGAGTGGCGGGGCGGGAGACCCAGTACTTC.

V usage is TRBV7-9 and J usage is TRBJ2-1; 8 bases fit TRBD1. V gave up 4 bases and J gave up 2 bases; unmatched junction bases: 4. Per germline, CDR1 SEHNR and CDR2 FQNEAQ (reference sequence). There are 15 residues in the CDR3. The CDR3 protein is CASSSTGGTYNEQFF. Here the CDR3 DNA reads TGTGCCAGCAGCTCCACAGGGGGAACCTACAATGAGCAGTTCTTC.

The genes are TRBV7-9 and TRBJ1-3; D is ambiguous. The V end was cut by 11 bases, the J end by 4 bases, with 15 bases between. The CDR3 runs 13 residues. Looked up from germline, CDR1 is SEHNR and CDR2 is FQNEAQ (reference sequence). The CDR3 nucleotides read TGTGCCGGACGGGGTGGAGGGGGAAACACCATATATTTT. Protein: CAGRGGGGNTIYF.

The rearrangement joins TRBV30 to TRBJ2-2; no reliable D call. This CDR3 comprises 13 residues. V shed 1 base and J shed 1 base, with 4 bases lying between them. In germline, CDR1 is GTSNPN, CDR2 SVGIG (reference sequence). The CDR3 loop is CAWSDLNTGELFF. In DNA form, the CDR3 reads TGTGCCTGGAGTGACTTGAACACCGGGGAGCTGTTTTTT.

V usage is TRBV11-2 and J usage is TRBJ2-1, with 10 nucleotides matching TRBD2. CDR3 length equals 15 residues. Trimming took 7 bases from V and 3 from J; bases not matched to a gene: 6. In germline, CDR1 is SGHAT, CDR2 FQNNGV. The CDR3 loop is CASTEAGGFYNEQFF. CDR3 DNA sequence: TGTGCCAGCACCGAAGCGGGAGGGTTCTACAATGAGCAGTTCTTC.

The rearrangement uses TRBV7-7 and TRBJ1-4; 9 positions match TRBD1. The CDR3 covers 15 residues. Germline CDR1 reads SSHAT; CDR2 reads FNYEAQ (reference sequence). V lost 5 bases and J lost 6; bases outside the gene matches: 7. CDR3 nucleotides: TGTGCCAGCAGCCTCGGACAGGGGCCCGATGAAAAACTGTTTTTT. Translated, it gives CASSLGQGPDEKLFF.

The rearrangement links TRBV5-6 to TRBJ2-1; D possibly corresponds to TRBD2 (6 bases). The CDR3 sequence is 17 residues long. The germline V gene has CDR1 SGHDT and CDR2 YYEEEE. Trimming stripped 1 base from V and 0 bases from J, with 14 bases between. In DNA, the CDR3 is TGTGCCAGCAGCTTGATTAGCGGCTTAAGCTCCTACAATGAGCAGTTCTTC. This translates into CASSLISGLSSYNEQFF.

The V gene is TRBV5-1, the J gene TRBJ2-1, with 13 bases aligning to TRBD2. Trimming took 4 bases from V and 3 from J; bases not matched to a gene: 7. CDR1 and CDR2 from the germline V gene are SGHRS and YFSETQ. The CDR3 spans 17 residues. The CDR3 region is CASSQGLAGVGYNEQFF. The CDR3 coding sequence is TGCGCCAGCAGCCAAGGACTAGCGGGAGTCGGCTACAATGAGCAGTTCTTC.

The CDR3 DNA follows: TGTGCCAGCAGCTTAGTTGGCGGGATCCTAGAGACCCAGTACTTC. Encoded protein: CASSLVGGILETQYF. The chain links TRBV7-2 to TRBJ2-5, with D possibly being TRBD2 (6 bases). CDR3 length: 15 amino acids. The V end was cut by 1 base, the J end by 4 bases, with 13 bases between. Looked up from germline, CDR1 is SGHTA and CDR2 is FQGNSA.